The rows below give T cell receptor beta chains drawn from one sample of a study of tumor-infiltrating lymphocytes in primary liver carcinoma. TCRdb redid the calling of the multiplex PCR reads with MiXCR, one entry per CDR3 protein. The sample consists of about 74,000 distinct CDR3 sequences, 60% to 75% of them appearing once. The sequencing input was liver tumor tissue from sampling region 4. The receptors derive from a man between 40 and 49 years old with primary liver carcinoma and hepatitis B virus infection. Both conserved end residues are part of each CDR3. Fields, in order: clone size, J gene, V gene, D gene, CDR3 protein, CDR3 DNA. The D gene is left open where the match is weak. Not all rows give a size; the values are once, few, many and, for expanded clones, a class.

size: NA; J: TRBJ2-7; V: TRBV6-6; D: NA; CDR3: CANSFGPVYEQYF; DNA: TGTGCCAACAGTTTCGGACCTGTCTACGAGCAGTACTTC
size: NA; J: TRBJ1-1; V: TRBV6-1; D: NA; CDR3: CTSRPSPNTEAFF; DNA: TGTACCAGTAGACCCAGTCCTAACACTGAAGCTTTCTTT
size: NA; J: TRBJ2-1; V: TRBV2; D: TRBD1; CDR3: CASAPGQGNNEQFF; DNA: TGTGCCAGTGCCCCGGGACAGGGGAACAATGAGCAGTTCTTC
size: NA; J: TRBJ2-6; V: TRBV6-2/TRBV6-3; D: NA; CDR3: CANSGWVDPDSGVNVLTF; DNA: TGTGCCAACAGTGGGTGGGTCGACCCTGACTCTGGGGTCAACGTCCTGACTTTC
size: NA; J: TRBJ2-7; V: TRBV13; D: NA; CDR3: CASGLVSGEVYEQYF; DNA: TGTGCCAGCGGCTTAGTCAGTGGCGAGGTTTACGAGCAGTACTTC
size: NA; J: TRBJ2-5; V: TRBV29-1; D: NA; CDR3: CSVEGGRSQETQQF; DNA: TGCAGCGTTGAAGGGGGGAGGTCCCAAGAGACCCAGCAGTTC
size: NA; J: TRBJ2-2; V: TRBV29-1; D: NA; CDR3: CSVEKGELSF; DNA: TGCAGCGTGGAGAAGGGGGAGCTGTCTTTT
size: NA; J: TRBJ2-1; V: TRBV7-8; D: NA; CDR3: CASSHGTHLGGEQFF; DNA: TGTGCCAGCAGCCACGGGACCCACCTGGGGGGTGAGCAATTCTTC
size: many; J: TRBJ1-5; V: TRBV5-1; D: TRBD1; CDR3: CASSLGQGANQPQHF; DNA: TGCGCCAGCAGCTTGGGACAGGGGGCAAATCAGCCCCAGCATTTT
size: many; J: TRBJ1-1; V: TRBV5-1; D: NA; CDR3: CASRLTEGAEAFF; DNA: TGCGCCAGCAGGCTAACGGAGGGGGCTGAAGCTTTCTTT
size: NA; J: TRBJ2-2; V: TRBV28; D: NA; CDR3: CASGGQLSNTRELFF; DNA: TGTGCCAGTGGAGGACAGCTTTCGAACACCAGGGAGCTGTTTTTT
size: NA; J: TRBJ2-5; V: TRBV19; D: NA; CDR3: CASSSLGQETQYF; DNA: TGTGCCAGTAGTAGTTTGGGCCAAGAGACCCAGTACTTC
size: NA; J: TRBJ2-2; V: TRBV7-2; D: NA; CDR3: CASSLYGGVANAGELCF; DNA: TGTGCCAGCAGCTTATACGGAGGAGTAGCTAACGCCGGGGAGCTGTGTTTT
size: NA; J: TRBJ2-3; V: TRBV6-1; D: NA; CDR3: CASITGEAGTQYF; DNA: TGCGCCAGCATAACCGGGGAGGCAGGTACGCAGTATTTT
size: NA; J: TRBJ1-6; V: TRBV4-1; D: NA; CDR3: CASSQESVNYNSPLHF; DNA: TGCGCCAGCAGCCAAGAGTCGGTCAACTATAATTCACCCCTCCACTTT
size: NA; J: TRBJ2-2; V: TRBV4-2; D: NA; CDR3: CASSQGGITNTGELFF; DNA: TGTGCCAGCAGCCAAGGTGGGATTACGAACACCGGAGAGCTGTTTTTT
size: NA; J: TRBJ1-2; V: TRBV29-1; D: NA; CDR3: CSVELDNLYGYTF; DNA: TGCAGCGTCGAATTAGATAACCTCTATGGCTACACCTTC
size: NA; J: TRBJ2-1; V: TRBV6-5; D: NA; CDR3: CASARLSSYNEQLF; DNA: TGTGCCAGTGCCCGACTATCGTCATACAATGAGCAGCTCTTC
size: NA; J: TRBJ2-2; V: TRBV7-3; D: TRBD2; CDR3: CASSSGLAGAGKLFF; DNA: TGTGCCAGCAGCTCGGGACTAGCGGGAGCCGGGAAGCTGTTTTTT
size: NA; J: TRBJ2-5; V: TRBV11-1; D: TRBD2; CDR3: CTSTAGGPQGTQYF; DNA: TGTACGAGCACCGCGGGGGGACCTCAAGGGACCCAGTACTTC
size: many; J: TRBJ2-7; V: TRBV30; D: NA; CDR3: CAWNRDPYEQYF; DNA: TGTGCCTGGAACAGGGATCCCTACGAGCAGTACTTC
size: few; J: TRBJ2-3; V: TRBV2; D: NA; CDR3: CASRRRLDSTDTQYF; DNA: TGTGCCAGCAGACGTAGACTTGACAGCACAGATACGCAGTATTTT
size: NA; J: TRBJ2-7; V: TRBV11-2; D: TRBD2; CDR3: CASSLSVGLAGVGYEQYF; DNA: TGTGCCAGCAGTTTATCCGTTGGACTAGCGGGAGTAGGGTACGAGCAGTACTTC
size: few; J: TRBJ2-7; V: TRBV11-2; D: NA; CDR3: CFSSLTTPMYEQYF; DNA: TGTTTCAGCAGCTTAACAACACCAATGTACGAGCAGTACTTC
size: NA; J: TRBJ2-7; V: TRBV11-3; D: NA; CDR3: CASYLVPDEQYF; DNA: TGTGCCAGCTACCTAGTTCCAGACGAGCAGTACTTC
size: NA; J: TRBJ2-5; V: TRBV30; D: NA; CDR3: CAWSARPGGAEAQYF; DNA: TGTGCCTGGAGCGCTCGACCTGGGGGCGCAGAGGCCCAGTACTTC
size: NA; J: TRBJ2-5; V: TRBV28; D: TRBD2; CDR3: CASCMGGLAGAETQYF; DNA: TGTGCCAGCTGTATGGGGGGGCTAGCGGGAGCTGAGACCCAGTACTTC
size: many; J: TRBJ2-5; V: TRBV28; D: NA; CDR3: CASSLSGSRETQYF; DNA: TGTGCCAGCAGTTTATCTGGGAGCAGGGAGACCCAGTACTTC
size: NA; J: TRBJ1-1; V: TRBV20-1; D: NA; CDR3: CSAAGTRGTEAFF; DNA: TGCAGTGCTGCCGGGACTCGGGGCACTGAAGCTTTCTTT
size: NA; J: TRBJ2-5; V: TRBV6-1; D: NA; CDR3: CASSPSGLSKETQYF; DNA: TGTGCCAGCAGTCCTTCGGGGCTTAGCAAAGAGACCCAGTACTTC
size: NA; J: TRBJ2-7; V: TRBV6-1; D: TRBD2; CDR3: CASGEGPLAGGEQYF; DNA: TGTGCCAGCGGTGAAGGACCCCTAGCGGGAGGCGAGCAGTACTTC
size: NA; J: TRBJ1-1; V: TRBV7-3; D: NA; CDR3: CASSHGQNTEAFF; DNA: TGTGCCAGTAGCCACGGACAGAACACTGAAGCCTTCTTT
size: many; J: TRBJ2-1; V: TRBV10-2; D: NA; CDR3: CASSGTPQGNEQFF; DNA: TGCGCCAGCAGTGGTACCCCCCAGGGCAATGAGCAGTTCTTC
size: NA; J: TRBJ2-1; V: TRBV12-3/TRBV12-4; D: NA; CDR3: CASSPRPDVDEQFF; DNA: TGTGCCAGCAGCCCAAGACCAGATGTCGATGAGCAATTCTTC
size: NA; J: TRBJ2-5; V: TRBV14; D: NA; CDR3: CVSSQGLPETQYF; DNA: TGTGTCAGCAGCCAAGGGCTGCCAGAGACCCAGTACTTC
size: many; J: TRBJ2-2; V: TRBV29-1; D: TRBD1; CDR3: CSVEGTEGNTGELFF; DNA: TGCAGCGTTGAGGGGACAGAGGGGAACACCGGGGAGCTGTTTTTT
size: many; J: TRBJ2-3; V: TRBV6-6; D: NA; CDR3: CASSFLAGTDTQYF; DNA: TGTGCCAGCAGTTTCCTAGCAGGAACAGATACGCAGTATTTT
size: NA; J: TRBJ2-7; V: TRBV5-6; D: TRBD2; CDR3: CASSLGLEGYYEQYF; DNA: TGTGCCAGCAGCTTAGGACTAGAGGGGTACTACGAGCAGTACTTC
size: many; J: TRBJ2-5; V: TRBV30; D: TRBD1; CDR3: CAWSVQQGARETQYF; DNA: TGTGCCTGGAGTGTACAGCAGGGGGCGCGTGAGACCCAGTACTTC
size: NA; J: TRBJ2-2; V: TRBV29-1; D: NA; CDR3: CRVATNTWGLFF; DNA: TGCAGGGTTGCTACAAACACCTGGGGGCTGTTTTTT
size: NA; J: TRBJ2-1; V: TRBV30; D: NA; CDR3: CTWSPRGWEQFF; DNA: TGTACCTGGAGTCCGAGGGGTTGGGAGCAGTTCTTC